This is a list of T cell receptor beta chains from one sample in a study of T cell therapy after organ transplantation. This table comes from immunoSEQ multiplex PCR, and its TCRdb copy is limited to in-frame clones, with some not included. Found here are approximately 6,100 clones, about 74% of them singletons; the top ten hold approximately 30%. No antigens are known for them. Source: CD8+ T cells from blood, taken after autologous CMV-specific T cell therapy. Every receptor here comes from a human patient who had received a solid organ transplant and had CMV disease. Some of the T cells might come from the graft donor. Each CDR3 is given without its conserved first and last residue.

j_gene	len	v_gene	CDR3aa
TRBJ2-5	12	TRBV4-1	ASSQMRTWETQY
TRBJ2-1	11	TRBV27	ASSYGADNEQF
TRBJ2-7	13	TRBV11-2	ASSLDEREGFEQY
TRBJ1-1	12	TRBV4-3	ASSVRTGGTEAF
TRBJ1-2	10	TRBV6-5	AIGEGSYGYT
TRBJ2-5	14	TRBV4-2	ASSQEYREVVETQY
TRBJ2-2	11	TRBV6-4	ATSGSPTGELF
TRBJ2-2	13	TRBV6-1	ASSESGTETGELF
TRBJ1-1	12	TRBV27	ASSPGPVVAEAF
TRBJ2-2	14	TRBV18	ASSPKGSWGSRELF
TRBJ1-2	12	TRBV7-9	ASSSQGSAYGYT
TRBJ1-2	14	TRBV7-2	ASSLNFGGAQPGYT
TRBJ1-3	13	TRBV15	ATSRDLGGGNTIY
TRBJ2-7	12	TRBV27	ASSPSILSYEQY
TRBJ2-5	12	TRBV27	ASRNRVRGETQY
TRBJ2-7	11	TRBV19	ASSMNRAYEQY
TRBJ2-7	10	TRBV9	ASSVAGDEQY
TRBJ2-7	11	TRBV7-6	ASSSGTDYEQY
TRBJ2-7	15	TRBV28	ASSHPGLTSISYEQY
TRBJ2-1	12	TRBV7-8	ASSLVPGRNEQF
TRBJ1-2	13	TRBV10-3	AISEPPQGPYGYT
TRBJ2-7	13	TRBV7-8	ASSFGAESSYEQY
TRBJ1-2	14	TRBV29-1	SVEDGAGSLPYGYT
TRBJ2-5	14	TRBV7-9	ASSLGERVAQETQY
TRBJ2-3	13	TRBV9	ASSVSGTSTDTQY
TRBJ2-3	13	TRBV6-4	ASSDTPGGTDTQY
TRBJ1-5	13	TRBV28	ASSLEGQGGQPQH
TRBJ1-1	13	TRBV14	ASSPQVGMNTEAF
TRBJ2-1	12	TRBV7-6	ASSPGTGVNEQF
TRBJ2-1	14	TRBV10-1	ASSTKTSGSGNEQF
TRBJ2-2	12	TRBV9	ASSLYRDTGELF
TRBJ2-7	13	TRBV6-1	ASTKTVDSSYEQY
TRBJ2-7	9	TRBV11-2	ASMENYEQY
TRBJ2-1	12	TRBV7-3	ASSPRTSGRAEF
TRBJ2-7	12	TRBV7-8	ASSLETRVDEQY
TRBJ2-7	13	TRBV30	AWSAPGQGRAEQY
TRBJ1-3	14	TRBV7-6	ASSSYREGSGNTIY
TRBJ1-3	12	TRBV27	ASSLSVSLDTIY
TRBJ1-5	13	TRBV19	ASSMARSGNQPQH